Shown below are 25 T cell receptor beta chains from a single sample sequenced in a study of identical twins. TCRdb re-called the 5' RACE reads with MiXCR, one entry per CDR3 protein. Among roughly 690,000 distinct CDR3 sequences listed, around 5.7% were seen once. Sequenced sample: naive T cells sorted from blood. The receptors derive from a young man in good health.

This clonotype was seen only a few times. This sequence joins TRBV18 and TRBJ2-7, with 9 bases identical to TRBD2. Trimming at V came to 8 bases and at J to 4 bases, leaving 18 bases not matched to a gene. There are 17 residues in the CDR3. The germline CDR1 and CDR2 sequences are KGHSH and LQKENI. Written as DNA, the CDR3 is TGTGCCAGCACGAGGCCCGGCCTAGCGGGAACCAATTACGAGCAGTACGTC. Its translation is CASTRPGLAGTNYEQYV.

V gene TRBV5-1 combines with J gene TRBJ2-7; D tentatively fits TRBD1 or TRBD2 (5 bases each). The germline V gene encodes CDR1 SGHRS and CDR2 YFSETQ. The CDR3 contains 13 residues. V was pared by 0 bases and J by 6 bases, with 10 bases between. CDR3 protein: CASSLGGGTEQYV. Written as DNA, the CDR3 is TGCGCCAGCAGCTTGGGTGGGGGTACCGAGCAGTACGTC.

This clonotype came up many times. The V call is TRBV5-1, the J call TRBJ1-2; TRBD1 agrees at 9 bases. The ends lost 2 bases at V and 3 bases at J; junction bases unmatched: 14. There are 18 residues in the CDR3. Germline CDR1 and CDR2: SGHRS and YFSETQ. CDR3 loop: CASSFVGYPGQGDYGYTF. CDR3 bases: TGCGCCAGCAGCTTTGTTGGCTATCCGGGACAGGGCGACTATGGCTACACCTTC.

This clonotype appeared many times. The rearrangement links TRBV4-3 to TRBJ2-7; the D is unclear. The CDR3 extends over 15 amino acids. The germline V gene encodes CDR1 LGHNA and CDR2 YSLEER. Between the trimmed V and J ends, which lost 0 bases and 0 bases, there was a span of 9 bases. The CDR3 nucleotides read TGCGCCAGCAGCCAAGAGCTGGACCTCTCCTACGAGCAGTACTTC. As protein: CASSQELDLSYEQYF.

In this sample, this clonotype turned up many times. This chain uses TRBV12-3 or TRBV12-4 with TRBJ2-2, with 8 bases identical to TRBD2. The CDR3 is 16 residues long. Trimming took 6 bases from V and 5 from J; bases not matched to a gene: 11. The CDR3 coding sequence is TGTGCCAGCAGCCTACCGAGCGGGAGAGGGACCGGGGAGCTGTTTTTT. Protein sequence: CASSLPSGRGTGELFF.

As to this clonotype: Possible read error: a much larger clone is one base away. This chain joins TRBV29-1 and TRBJ2-7; TRBD2 agrees at 7 bases. The length of the CDR3 is 12 residues. CDR1 and CDR2 from the germline V gene are SQVTM and ANQGSEA. Unmatched junction bases numbered 8, after V lost 5 bases and J lost 7 bases. The CDR3 DNA is TGCAGCGTTATTGCGGGAGTCTGGGAGCAGTACTTC. Protein product: CSVIAGVWEQYF.

This clonotype was seen many times. The CDR3 reads CSARSGDTQYF. As DNA, the CDR3 is TGCAGTGCTAGAAGCGGGGATACGCAGTATTTT. The chain couples TRBV20-1 to TRBJ2-3; TRBD2 is a possible D gene (6 bases). CDR1 and CDR2 from the germline V gene are DFQATT and SNEGSKA (reference sequence). Trimming took off 2 bases at V and 6 bases at J, with 6 bases between the two ends. There are 11 residues in the CDR3.

This clonotype has a count of ten or more. CDR3 sequence: CASSQDLGRGGTEAFF. The CDR3 DNA reads TGTGCCAGCAGCCAAGATCTAGGGCGGGGCGGCACTGAAGCTTTCTTT. V gene TRBV3-1 combines with J gene TRBJ1-1, with a weak D call TRBD1 (5 bases). The CDR3 is made up of 16 amino acids. Germline CDR1 and CDR2: LGHDT and YNNKEL (reference sequence). With 0 bases removed from V and 4 bases from J, the gap between germline ends came to 15 bases. Combining the CDR3 with reference TRBV3-1 and TRBJ1-1 gives the whole variable domain DTAVSQTPKYLVTQMGNDKSIKCEQNLGHDTMYWYKQDSKKFLKIMFSYNNKELIINETVPNRFSPKSPDKAHLNLHINSLELGDSAVYFCASSQDLGRGGTEAFFGQGTRLTVV.

A few counts support this clonotype. The CDR3 bases are TGTGCCAGCAGTAAAGAGACCAATCAGCCCCAGCATTTT. Amino acids: CASSKETNQPQHF. The chain has TRBV7-2 and TRBJ1-5; unclear D gene. This CDR3 has 13 residues. Germline V gene sequence: CDR1 SGHTA, CDR2 FQGNSA. The V end was cut by 6 bases, the J end by 3 bases, with 9 bases between.

This clonotype was found many times. The CDR3 region is CASSSNRDRVPVSYNEQFF. The CDR3 DNA reads as TGTGCCAGCAGTTCGAACCGGGACAGGGTACCCGTCTCCTACAATGAGCAGTTCTTC. The genes are TRBV28 and TRBJ2-1; TRBD1 aligns across 9 bases. CDR1 is MDHEN, CDR2 SYDVKM, per germline. The CDR3 spans 19 residues. The junction had 13 bases not matched to a gene; V was cut back by 4 bases and J by 0 bases. Variable domain in full (rest from reference TRBV28 and TRBJ2-1): DVKVTQSSRYLVKRTGEKVFLECVQDMDHENMFWYRQDPGLGLRLIYFSYDVKMKEKGDIPEGYSVSREKKERFSLILESASTNQTSMYLCASSSNRDRVPVSYNEQFFGPGTRLTVL.

This clonotype was seen at least ten times. The CDR3 DNA sequence: TGCAGGCCTGGGGCGCTCCACTGGGGAGATACGCAGTATTTT. Its translation: CRPGALHWGDTQYF. This rearrangement joins TRBV20-1 to TRBJ2-3; weak D call: TRBD1 (5 bases). From germline, CDR1 is DFQATT and CDR2 SNEGSKA (reference sequence). The CDR3 is made up of 14 amino acids.

This clonotype appeared many times. The chain carries TRBV12-3 or TRBV12-4 and TRBJ2-7, with no clear D. V shed 5 bases and J shed 0 bases, with 8 bases lying between them. This CDR3 has 13 residues. CDR3 loop: CASSPSDSYEQYV. The CDR3 DNA reads TGTGCCAGCAGTCCAAGCGACTCCTACGAGCAGTACGTC.

This chain joins TRBV2 and TRBJ2-7, with D unresolved. Per germline, CDR1 SNHLY and CDR2 FYNNEI. This CDR3 contains 14 residues. Between the trimmed V and J ends, which lost 9 bases and 4 bases, there was a span of 19 bases. CDR3 loop: CASQLPPVLYEQYV. The DNA of the CDR3 is TGTGCCAGTCAGTTACCCCCGGTGTTATACGAGCAGTACGTC.

Ten or more counts support this clonotype. The V call is TRBV9, the J call TRBJ2-2; D remains unclear. Germline V CDR1 and CDR2: SGDLS, YYNGEE. The CDR3 covers 15 residues. V dropped 0 bases and J dropped 1 base, with 7 bases sitting between them. The CDR3 loop reads CASSVVEGNTGELFF. CDR3 in DNA: TGTGCCAGCAGCGTAGTCGAAGGGAACACCGGGGAGCTGTTTTTT.

This clonotype is medium-sized by share. J is TRBJ2-3 and V is TRBV12-3 or TRBV12-4, with D maybe TRBD2 (6 bases). This CDR3 comprises 15 residues. V was pared by 5 bases and J by 3 bases, with 15 bases between. The chain's CDR3 is CASSRLAEGTDTQYF. The CDR3 DNA reads as TGTGCCAGCAGTCGTTTAGCGGAGGGGACAGATACGCAGTATTTT.

In this sample, this clonotype turned up many times. The V and J genes are TRBV15 and TRBJ1-2; D is unresolved. Germline V gives CDR1 LNHNV, CDR2 YYDKDF (reference sequence). CDR3 length: 12 residues. Deletions cut 6 bases from V and 7 bases from J, with 12 bases between. The CDR3 DNA sequence: TGTGCCACCAGAAGTCTTTGGGGTGGCTACACCTTC. Amino acid sequence: CATRSLWGGYTF.

The rearrangement links TRBV7-2 to TRBJ1-1; D ambiguous. CDR3 length equals 12 residues. Trimming stripped 8 bases from V and 4 bases from J, with 11 bases between. Germline CDR1 is SGHTA and CDR2 is FQGNSA. The CDR3 region is CASGPVGTEAFF. In DNA form, the CDR3 reads TGTGCCAGCGGCCCTGTAGGCACTGAAGCTTTCTTT.

The chain uses TRBV27 and TRBJ2-5; 10 bases agree with TRBD1. This CDR3 spans 16 amino acids. Germline V CDR1 and CDR2: MNHEY, SMNVEV (reference sequence). V shed 3 bases, J shed 2 bases, and the junction held 6 bases outside the gene matches. The CDR3 is CASSFLGQGQQETQYF. The CDR3 DNA reads TGTGCCAGCAGTTTTTTGGGACAGGGGCAACAAGAGACCCAGTACTTC.

This clonotype was found many times. The J gene is TRBJ1-1, the V gene TRBV6-4, with 10 bases lining up with TRBD1. CDR3 length: 15 amino acids. The trim removed 5 bases at V and 1 base at J, leaving 4 bases unmatched. Germline V lookup: CDR1 MRHNA, CDR2 SNTAGT. In nucleotides, the CDR3 is TGTGCCAGCAGTAGTGGGACAGGGGCGAACACTGAAGCTTTCTTT. Amino acids: CASSSGTGANTEAFF.

The sample holds many counts of this clonotype. The J gene is TRBJ2-1, the V gene TRBV7-9, with D perhaps matching TRBD2 (6 bases). V gave up 10 bases and J gave up 4 bases, with 14 bases separating them. From germline, CDR1 is SEHNR and CDR2 FQNEAQ (reference sequence). The CDR3 spans 13 residues. The CDR3 DNA reads TGTGCCACCCTGGGTGCGGGGTACAATGAGCAGTTCTTC. The encoded protein is CATLGAGYNEQFF.

The chain employs TRBV20-1 and TRBJ2-1; 14 bases line up with TRBD2. Germline CDR1 and CDR2: DFQATT and SNEGSKA (reference sequence). The CDR3 loop spans 15 amino acids. Trimming took 6 bases from V and 10 from J; bases not matched to a gene: 11. CDR3 in DNA: TGCAGTGCCAAGACGGGACTAGCGGGAGCGAGGGAGCAGTTCTTC. It codes for CSAKTGLAGAREQFF.

This clonotype was counted ten times or more. The chain couples TRBV12-3 or TRBV12-4 to TRBJ2-1; 7 bases match TRBD1. This CDR3 has 14 residues. With 4 bases clipped from V and 7 bases from J, the junction kept 7 bases outside the gene matches. The CDR3 region is CASSSPGGRNEQFF. Here the CDR3 DNA reads TGTGCCAGCAGTTCCCCAGGGGGTAGGAATGAGCAGTTCTTC.

This clonotype was seen a few times. The rearrangement joins TRBV15 to TRBJ2-5; D is tentatively TRBD1 or TRBD2 (5 bases each). Germline CDR1 is LNHNV and CDR2 is YYDKDF (reference sequence). V lost 0 bases to trimming and J lost 1 base, with 18 bases between them. The CDR3 has 18 residues. The chain's CDR3 is CATSRDKFGTGPQETQYF. The CDR3 DNA follows: TGTGCCACCAGCAGAGATAAGTTCGGAACGGGGCCCCAAGAGACCCAGTACTTC.

The chain is built from TRBV6-5 and TRBJ1-4; D uncertain. V lost 0 bases and J lost 0, with 14 bases in between. The germline CDR1 and CDR2 sequences are MNHEY and SVGAGI. The CDR3 spans 18 residues. This CDR3 reads CASSYSLKGIATNEKLFF. CDR3 nucleotide sequence: TGTGCCAGCAGTTACTCATTGAAGGGAATCGCAACTAATGAAAAACTGTTTTTT.

This clonotype was seen at least ten times. This chain uses TRBV4-3 with TRBJ2-1; D remains ambiguous. The V end was cut by 7 bases, the J end by 4 bases, with 20 bases between. The V gene's germline CDR1 is LGHNA and CDR2 YSLEER. The CDR3 has 16 amino acids. This CDR3 reads CASTENGGIGYNEQFF. Written as DNA, the CDR3 is TGCGCCAGCACCGAAAACGGCGGAATTGGGTACAATGAGCAGTTCTTC.